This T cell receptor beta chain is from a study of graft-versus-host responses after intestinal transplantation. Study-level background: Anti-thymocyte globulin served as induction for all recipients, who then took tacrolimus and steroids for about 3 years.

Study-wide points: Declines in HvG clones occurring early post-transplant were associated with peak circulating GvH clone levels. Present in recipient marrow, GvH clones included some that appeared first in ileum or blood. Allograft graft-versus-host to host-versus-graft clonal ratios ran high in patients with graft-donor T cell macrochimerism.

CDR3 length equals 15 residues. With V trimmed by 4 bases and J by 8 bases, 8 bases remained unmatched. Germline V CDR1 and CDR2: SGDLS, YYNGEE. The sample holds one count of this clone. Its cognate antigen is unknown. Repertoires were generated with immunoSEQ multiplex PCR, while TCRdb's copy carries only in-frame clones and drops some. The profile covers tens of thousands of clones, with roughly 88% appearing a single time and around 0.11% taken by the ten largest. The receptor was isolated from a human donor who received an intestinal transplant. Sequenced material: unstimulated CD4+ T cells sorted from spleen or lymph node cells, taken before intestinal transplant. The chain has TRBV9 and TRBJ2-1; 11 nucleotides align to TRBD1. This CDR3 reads CASSQGTGGGYEQFF. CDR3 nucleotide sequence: TGTGCCAGCAGCCAGGGGACAGGGGGGGGCTATGAGCAGTTCTTC.